Detailed here is one T cell receptor beta chain. The data are from a study of blood T cell repertoires in COVID-19. As originally analysed: Cell counts per sample came from amplifying reference gene primers. Using immunoSEQ multiplex PCR, the repertoire was profiled, and TCRdb retains in-frame clones only, with some absent. The V and J calls and clone size come from that table; D and trimming were worked out from the DNA. Among 210,000 or so clones listed, almost 85% were seen once. The CDR3 contains 13 residues. Germline CDR1 and CDR2: SGHVS and FQNEAQ. The V gene end was trimmed by 1 base and the J gene end by 13 bases; junction bases not matched to a gene: 8.

The material sequenced was peripheral blood. The J gene is TRBJ2-3, the V gene TRBV7-8, with TRBD1 matching 7 bases. The clonotype comes from a woman between 35 and 50 years old with acute or convalescent COVID-19. The CDR3 loop is CASSLDPGGGKYF. The CDR3 coding sequence is TGTGCCAGCAGCTTAGACCCAGGGGGTGGGAAGTATTTT.